The T cell receptor beta chain under discussion was sequenced for a study of CD8+ T cells in alopecia areata. About this clone: What it recognizes is unknown.

Sequencing templates came from extracted RNA that was reverse transcribed into cDNA. Using immunoSEQ multiplex PCR, the repertoire was profiled, and TCRdb retains in-frame clones only, with some absent. The profile shows about 190,000 clones, just under 65% of them singletons. As to treatment: oral pan-JAK inhibitor, 5-10 mg twice daily. The CDR3 runs to 16 residues. Germline values: CDR1 KGHSH, CDR2 LQKENI. Trimming shortened V by 2 bases and J by 4 bases, and 18 bases separated the two germline ends. Study-level results: Among the 100 top clones, expanded CD8+ clones, like scalp clonality, were significantly decreased by tofacitinib. Across lesional scalp, and particularly alopecia totalis/universalis, clonality surpassed that of normal scalp.

Material: CD4+ T cells sorted from blood, obtained around week 47, from a patient treated with tofacitinib. The origin of this receptor is a human donor with alopecia areata. The chain is built from TRBV18 and TRBJ2-7; D remains ambiguous. CDR3 residues: CASSPGYSLLGYEQYF. DNA for the CDR3: TGTGCCAGCTCACCAGGGTACAGTCTCCTCGGGTACGAGCAGTACTTC. The variable domain in full, with the rest retrieved from reference TRBV18 and TRBJ2-7, is NAGVMQNPRHLVRRRGQEARLRCSPMKGHSHVYWYRQLPEEGLKFMVYLQKENIIDESGMPKERFSAEFPKEGPSILRIQQVVRGDSAAYFCASSPGYSLLGYEQYFGPGTRLTVT.